This T cell receptor beta chain was captured by sequencing in a study of cytomegalovirus exposure and HLA in healthy donors. 13 Jbeta primers and 60 Vbeta primers were used for the PCR. Profiling relied on immunoSEQ multiplex PCR, and the TCRdb table lists in-frame clones only, not all of them. The table has 95,000 to 150,000 clones, 65% to 80% seen once. Trimming at V came to 1 base and at J to 4 bases, leaving 6 bases not matched to a gene. The CDR3 totals 15 residues. The germline CDR1 and CDR2 sequences are MNHEY and SMNVEV (reference sequence). Study-level points and caveats: In vitro confirmation showed a few CMV-associated chains to be CMV antigen specific. Available immune exposure information covered CMV serostatus only.

These donors, healthy bone marrow donors, were studied. In the case of this clone: Its antigen is still unknown.

This TCR was sampled from a woman aged 35 to 49 in good health and CMV-seropositive. The sample consisted of PBMCs. The V and J genes are TRBV27 and TRBJ2-5, with 7 bases fitting TRBD2. The CDR3 is CASSLWGGSRETQYF. CDR3 in DNA: TGTGCCAGCAGTTTATGGGGGGGGAGTAGAGAGACCCAGTACTTC.